The clone carrying this TCR beta chain was counted only a few times. Assay: immunoSEQ multiplex PCR; the TCRdb copy retains only in-frame clones and omits some. The sample consists of some 5,900 clones, roughly 85% of them appearing once. The data stem from a study of follicular helper T cells after annual influenza vaccination. Between the trimmed V and J ends, which lost 4 bases and 4 bases, there was a span of 11 bases. The germline CDR1 and CDR2 sequences are SGDLS and YYNGEE. The CDR3 is 13 residues long. This sample's time point: 2015-2016 season, pre-vaccination. Sequencing used CXCR5- memory CD4+ T cells sorted from blood, obtained on the day of influenza vaccination. The J gene is TRBJ2-5, the V gene TRBV9, with a possible D match to TRBD1 (5 bases). This receptor was obtained from an adult who received the influenza vaccine. CDR3 residues: CASSSRQLETQYF. CDR3 bases: TGTGCCAGCAGCTCCCGACAGTTAGAGACCCAGTACTTC.